The rows below give T cell receptor beta chains drawn from one sample of a study of shared clonotypes between healthy human individuals. Clones were sequenced by immunoSEQ multiplex PCR, and TCRdb holds only the in-frame ones, with some missing. The sample lists roughly 2,500,000 clones, 80% to 95% occurring once. Material for sequencing was naive CD4+ T cells from PBMCs. Receptor source: a man between 18 and 35 years old in good health. Some clones in this sample may be carry-over from other donors' samples. Each CDR3 is given with its conserved first and last residue. The order of the fields is V gene, clone size, D gene, J gene, CDR3 DNA, CDR3 protein. A D gene is named only where the DNA matches it firmly. Clone size appears in some rows only: once, few, many, or a class for an expanded clone.

v_call: TRBV28
clone_size: -
d_call: -
j_call: TRBJ2-1
cdr3_nt: TGTGCCAGCAGTGGGGCGGGTGAGCAGTTCTTC
cdr3_aa: CASSGAGEQFF

v_call: TRBV5-1
clone_size: -
d_call: -
j_call: TRBJ2-5
cdr3_nt: TGCGCCAGCAGCTTGGAAGGGGCAGGCCGAGAGACCCAGTACTTC
cdr3_aa: CASSLEGAGRETQYF

v_call: TRBV2
clone_size: -
d_call: TRBD2
j_call: TRBJ2-1
cdr3_nt: TGTGCCAGCAGCCCGGGGGGACCTAGGCAGTTCTTC
cdr3_aa: CASSPGGPRQFF

v_call: TRBV4-1
clone_size: -
d_call: TRBD1
j_call: TRBJ2-7
cdr3_nt: TGCGCCAGCAGCCAAGATCTCGGGACAGATCCCGGACCGTCCTACGAGCAGTACTTC
cdr3_aa: CASSQDLGTDPGPSYEQYF

v_call: TRBV11-2
clone_size: -
d_call: TRBD2
j_call: TRBJ2-4
cdr3_nt: TGTGCCAGCAGCCCCGACGGCGGGAGCGGAAACATTCAGTACTTC
cdr3_aa: CASSPDGGSGNIQYF

v_call: TRBV7-2
clone_size: once
d_call: -
j_call: TRBJ1-1
cdr3_nt: TGTGCCAGCAGCTTAGTTGGGGGGGTGGCCATGAACACTGAAGCTTTCTTT
cdr3_aa: CASSLVGGVAMNTEAFF

v_call: TRBV9
clone_size: -
d_call: TRBD1
j_call: TRBJ1-2
cdr3_nt: TGTGCCAGCAGCGTAGGAGGGGGCGCGTTTGGCTACACCTTC
cdr3_aa: CASSVGGGAFGYTF

v_call: TRBV5-1
clone_size: -
d_call: -
j_call: TRBJ1-1
cdr3_nt: TGCGCCAGCAGCTTGGAGAGCAAGAACACTGAAGCTTTCTTT
cdr3_aa: CASSLESKNTEAFF

v_call: TRBV5-1
clone_size: -
d_call: TRBD2
j_call: TRBJ2-3
cdr3_nt: TGCGCCAGCAGCCCCTGGGGTGCTAGCGGTAGGAGCACAGATACGCAGTATTTT
cdr3_aa: CASSPWGASGRSTDTQYF

v_call: TRBV29-1
clone_size: -
d_call: -
j_call: TRBJ1-2
cdr3_nt: TGCAGCGTTCTAAACCTCGGGCGTACTAACTATGGCTACACCTTC
cdr3_aa: CSVLNLGRTNYGYTF